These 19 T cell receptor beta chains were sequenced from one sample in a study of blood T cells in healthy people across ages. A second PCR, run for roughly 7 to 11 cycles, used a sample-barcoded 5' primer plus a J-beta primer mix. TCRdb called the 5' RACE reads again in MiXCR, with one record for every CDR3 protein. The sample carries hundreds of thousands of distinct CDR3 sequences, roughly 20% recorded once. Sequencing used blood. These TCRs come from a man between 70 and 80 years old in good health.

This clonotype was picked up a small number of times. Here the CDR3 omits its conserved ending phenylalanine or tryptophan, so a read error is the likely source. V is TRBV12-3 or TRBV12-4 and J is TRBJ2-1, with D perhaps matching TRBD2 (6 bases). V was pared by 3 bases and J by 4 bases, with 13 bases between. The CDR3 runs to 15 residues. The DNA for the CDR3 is TGTGCCAGCAGTTTGTTACCGGGAGCTTACAATGAGCAGTTCCTC. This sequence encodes CASSLLPGAYNEQFL.

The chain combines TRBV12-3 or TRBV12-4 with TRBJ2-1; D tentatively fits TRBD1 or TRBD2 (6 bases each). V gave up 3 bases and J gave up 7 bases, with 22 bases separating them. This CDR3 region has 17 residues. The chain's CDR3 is CASSFDGGAGARNEQFF. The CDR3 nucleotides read TGTGCCAGCAGTTTTGATGGAGGGGCAGGGGCGAGGAATGAGCAGTTCTTC.

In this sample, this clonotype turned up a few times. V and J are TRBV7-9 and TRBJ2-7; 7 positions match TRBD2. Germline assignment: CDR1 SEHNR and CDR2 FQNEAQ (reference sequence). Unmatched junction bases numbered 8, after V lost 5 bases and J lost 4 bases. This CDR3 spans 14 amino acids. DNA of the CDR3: TGTGCCAGCAGCGCCTGGAGCGGGATTTACGAGCAGTACTTC. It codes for CASSAWSGIYEQYF.

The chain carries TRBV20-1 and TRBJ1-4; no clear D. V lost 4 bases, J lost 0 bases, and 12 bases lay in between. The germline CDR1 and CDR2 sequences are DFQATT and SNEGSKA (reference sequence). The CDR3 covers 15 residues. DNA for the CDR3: TGCAGTGCTACAAGTTTGGAAACAACTAATGAAAAACTGTTTTTT. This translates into CSATSLETTNEKLFF.

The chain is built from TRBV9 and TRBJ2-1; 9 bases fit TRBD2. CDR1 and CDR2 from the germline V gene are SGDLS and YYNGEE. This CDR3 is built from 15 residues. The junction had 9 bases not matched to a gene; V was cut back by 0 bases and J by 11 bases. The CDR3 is CASSVGAGGWNKQFF. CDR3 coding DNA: TGTGCCAGCAGCGTAGGAGCGGGAGGTTGGAATAAGCAGTTCTTC.

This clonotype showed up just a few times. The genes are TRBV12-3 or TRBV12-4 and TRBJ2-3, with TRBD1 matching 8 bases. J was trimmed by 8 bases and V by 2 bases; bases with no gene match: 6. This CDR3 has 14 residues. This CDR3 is CASSLQGATGTQYF. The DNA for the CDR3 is TGTGCCAGCAGTTTACAGGGGGCGACGGGTACGCAGTATTTT.

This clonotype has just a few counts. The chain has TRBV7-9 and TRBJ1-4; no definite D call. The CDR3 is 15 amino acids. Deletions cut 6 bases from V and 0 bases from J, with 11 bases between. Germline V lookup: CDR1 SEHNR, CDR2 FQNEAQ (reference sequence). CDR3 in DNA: TGTGCCAGCAGTTTTACCCCCACAACTAATGAAAAACTGTTTTTT. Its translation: CASSFTPTTNEKLFF.

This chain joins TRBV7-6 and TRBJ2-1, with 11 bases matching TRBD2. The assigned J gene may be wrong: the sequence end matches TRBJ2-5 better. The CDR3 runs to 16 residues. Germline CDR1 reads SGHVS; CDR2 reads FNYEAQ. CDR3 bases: TGTGCCAGCAGCTTAGGGATAGCGGGGGGGCAAGAGACCCAGTACTTC. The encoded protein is CASSLGIAGGQETQYF.

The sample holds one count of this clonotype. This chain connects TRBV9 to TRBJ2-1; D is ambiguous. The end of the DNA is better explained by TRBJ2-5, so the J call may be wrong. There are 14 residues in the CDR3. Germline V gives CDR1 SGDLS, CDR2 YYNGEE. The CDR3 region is CASSVDFGPETQYF. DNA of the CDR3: TGTGCCAGCAGCGTAGATTTTGGGCCGGAGACCCAGTACTTC.

The CDR3 is CASSSGGSLNIQYF. The CDR3 DNA reads TGTGCCAGCAGCTCGGGGGGAAGTCTAAACATTCAGTACTTC. The genes are TRBV5-6 and TRBJ2-4; 7 bases map to TRBD2. The CDR3 totals 14 residues. Germline V gives CDR1 SGHDT, CDR2 YYEEEE. V lost 3 bases to trimming and J lost 6 bases; unmatched junction nucleotides: 6. The variable domain in full, completed from reference TRBV5-6 and TRBJ2-4, reads DAGVTQSPTHLIKTRGQQVTLRCSPKSGHDTVSWYQQALGQGPQFIFQYYEEEERQRGNFPDRFSGHQFPNYSSELNVNALLLGDSALYLCASSSGGSLNIQYFGAGTRLSVL.

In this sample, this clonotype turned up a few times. CDR3 DNA sequence: TGCAGTGCTAGGTCGACAGTGAACACTGAAGCTTTCTTT. Amino acid sequence: CSARSTVNTEAFF. The gene calls are TRBV20-1 and TRBJ1-1; D is possibly TRBD1 (5 bases). Trimming took 3 bases from V and 0 from J, leaving 8 bases between them. Germline V CDR1 and CDR2: DFQATT, SNEGSKA (reference sequence). The CDR3 is 13 residues long.

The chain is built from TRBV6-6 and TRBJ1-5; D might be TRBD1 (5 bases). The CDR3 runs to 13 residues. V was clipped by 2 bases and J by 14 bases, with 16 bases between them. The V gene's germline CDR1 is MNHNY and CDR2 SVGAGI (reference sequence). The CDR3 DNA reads TGTGCCAGCAGTTACGCCTCCCGGGGCAATGAGCATTTT. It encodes CASSYASRGNEHF.

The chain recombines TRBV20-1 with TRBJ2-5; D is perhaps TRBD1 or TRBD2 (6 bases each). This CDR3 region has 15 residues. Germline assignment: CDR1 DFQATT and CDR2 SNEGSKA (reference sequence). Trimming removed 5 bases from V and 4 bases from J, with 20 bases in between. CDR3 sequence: CSAAPPGAKGETQYF. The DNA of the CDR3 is TGCAGTGCTGCCCCCCCGGGGGCCAAGGGAGAGACCCAGTACTTC.

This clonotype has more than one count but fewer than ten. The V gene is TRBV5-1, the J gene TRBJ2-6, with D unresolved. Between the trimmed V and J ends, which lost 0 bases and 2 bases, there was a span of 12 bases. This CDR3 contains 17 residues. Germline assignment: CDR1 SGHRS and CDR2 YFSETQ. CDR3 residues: CASSLAATFTGANVLTF. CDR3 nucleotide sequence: TGCGCCAGCAGCTTGGCCGCGACATTCACTGGGGCCAACGTCCTGACTTTC.

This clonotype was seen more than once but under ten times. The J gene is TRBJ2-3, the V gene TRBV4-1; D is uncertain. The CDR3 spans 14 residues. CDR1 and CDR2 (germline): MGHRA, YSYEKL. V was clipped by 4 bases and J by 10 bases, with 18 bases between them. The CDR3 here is CASSPRMSVTPQYF. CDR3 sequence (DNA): TGCGCCAGCAGCCCCCGGATGTCGGTCACTCCGCAGTATTTT.

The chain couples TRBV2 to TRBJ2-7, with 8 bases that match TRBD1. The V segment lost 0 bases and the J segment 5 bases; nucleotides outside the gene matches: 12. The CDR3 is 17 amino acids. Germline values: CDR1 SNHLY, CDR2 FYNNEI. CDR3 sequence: CASSEAGGQDISHEQYF. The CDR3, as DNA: TGTGCCAGCAGTGAAGCGGGGGGACAGGATATTTCCCACGAGCAGTACTTC.

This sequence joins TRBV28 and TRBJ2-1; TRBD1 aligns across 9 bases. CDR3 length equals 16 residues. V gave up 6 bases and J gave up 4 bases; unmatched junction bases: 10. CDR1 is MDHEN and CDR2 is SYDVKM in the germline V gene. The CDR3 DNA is TGTGCCAGCAGGCCTTCCGGGACAGGGAGATACAATGAGCAGTTCTTC. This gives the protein CASRPSGTGRYNEQFF.

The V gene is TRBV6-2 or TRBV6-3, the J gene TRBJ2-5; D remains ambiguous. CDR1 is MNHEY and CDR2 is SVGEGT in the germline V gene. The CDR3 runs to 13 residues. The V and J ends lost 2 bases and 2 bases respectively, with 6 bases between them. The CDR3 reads CASSYNRQETQYF. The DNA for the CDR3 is TGTGCCAGCAGTTACAACAGACAAGAGACCCAGTACTTC.

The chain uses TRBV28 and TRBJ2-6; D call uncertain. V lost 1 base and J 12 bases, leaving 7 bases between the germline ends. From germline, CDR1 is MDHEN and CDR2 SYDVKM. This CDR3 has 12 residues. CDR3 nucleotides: TGTGCCAGCAGTTTATACGGACGCGTCCTGACTTTC. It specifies CASSLYGRVLTF.